This T cell receptor beta chain was found in a study of beta chain features in type 1 diabetes. A single heparinised blood sample, averaging around 120 mL, was obtained per donor. Sorting that relied on CD45RO/CCR7/CD25/CD127/CD95/CD27 yielded CD4+ naive, central memory, regulatory and stem cell-like memory cells. Purity exceeding 95% was reached by all sorted populations. TCRB transcripts that were expressed got sequenced, as all of the isolated RNA had been reverse transcribed. Measured with immunoSEQ multiplex PCR; TCRdb has only the in-frame clones, and not every one. This sample yields around 710,000 clones, of which about an eighth are seen a single time; around 0.12% belongs to the top ten. Study-wide results and caveats: Type 1 diabetes patients showed a moderate but significant shortening of TCRB CDR3s in all four CD4+ subsets.

This clone was recorded a few times. Its antigen is not identified. The sequencing input was naive CD4+ T cells from blood. The clonotype originates from a man aged 25 to 40 with type 1 diabetes.

The CDR3 protein is CSVLGLGNQPQHF. The CDR3 DNA sequence: TGCAGCGTGCTAGGGCTAGGCAATCAGCCCCAGCATTTT. The V and J genes are TRBV29-1 and TRBJ1-5; D not certain. CDR3 length: 13 amino acids. V was trimmed by 6 bases and J by 2 bases, leaving 11 bases between them. CDR1 SQVTM and CDR2 ANQGSEA come from the germline V gene.